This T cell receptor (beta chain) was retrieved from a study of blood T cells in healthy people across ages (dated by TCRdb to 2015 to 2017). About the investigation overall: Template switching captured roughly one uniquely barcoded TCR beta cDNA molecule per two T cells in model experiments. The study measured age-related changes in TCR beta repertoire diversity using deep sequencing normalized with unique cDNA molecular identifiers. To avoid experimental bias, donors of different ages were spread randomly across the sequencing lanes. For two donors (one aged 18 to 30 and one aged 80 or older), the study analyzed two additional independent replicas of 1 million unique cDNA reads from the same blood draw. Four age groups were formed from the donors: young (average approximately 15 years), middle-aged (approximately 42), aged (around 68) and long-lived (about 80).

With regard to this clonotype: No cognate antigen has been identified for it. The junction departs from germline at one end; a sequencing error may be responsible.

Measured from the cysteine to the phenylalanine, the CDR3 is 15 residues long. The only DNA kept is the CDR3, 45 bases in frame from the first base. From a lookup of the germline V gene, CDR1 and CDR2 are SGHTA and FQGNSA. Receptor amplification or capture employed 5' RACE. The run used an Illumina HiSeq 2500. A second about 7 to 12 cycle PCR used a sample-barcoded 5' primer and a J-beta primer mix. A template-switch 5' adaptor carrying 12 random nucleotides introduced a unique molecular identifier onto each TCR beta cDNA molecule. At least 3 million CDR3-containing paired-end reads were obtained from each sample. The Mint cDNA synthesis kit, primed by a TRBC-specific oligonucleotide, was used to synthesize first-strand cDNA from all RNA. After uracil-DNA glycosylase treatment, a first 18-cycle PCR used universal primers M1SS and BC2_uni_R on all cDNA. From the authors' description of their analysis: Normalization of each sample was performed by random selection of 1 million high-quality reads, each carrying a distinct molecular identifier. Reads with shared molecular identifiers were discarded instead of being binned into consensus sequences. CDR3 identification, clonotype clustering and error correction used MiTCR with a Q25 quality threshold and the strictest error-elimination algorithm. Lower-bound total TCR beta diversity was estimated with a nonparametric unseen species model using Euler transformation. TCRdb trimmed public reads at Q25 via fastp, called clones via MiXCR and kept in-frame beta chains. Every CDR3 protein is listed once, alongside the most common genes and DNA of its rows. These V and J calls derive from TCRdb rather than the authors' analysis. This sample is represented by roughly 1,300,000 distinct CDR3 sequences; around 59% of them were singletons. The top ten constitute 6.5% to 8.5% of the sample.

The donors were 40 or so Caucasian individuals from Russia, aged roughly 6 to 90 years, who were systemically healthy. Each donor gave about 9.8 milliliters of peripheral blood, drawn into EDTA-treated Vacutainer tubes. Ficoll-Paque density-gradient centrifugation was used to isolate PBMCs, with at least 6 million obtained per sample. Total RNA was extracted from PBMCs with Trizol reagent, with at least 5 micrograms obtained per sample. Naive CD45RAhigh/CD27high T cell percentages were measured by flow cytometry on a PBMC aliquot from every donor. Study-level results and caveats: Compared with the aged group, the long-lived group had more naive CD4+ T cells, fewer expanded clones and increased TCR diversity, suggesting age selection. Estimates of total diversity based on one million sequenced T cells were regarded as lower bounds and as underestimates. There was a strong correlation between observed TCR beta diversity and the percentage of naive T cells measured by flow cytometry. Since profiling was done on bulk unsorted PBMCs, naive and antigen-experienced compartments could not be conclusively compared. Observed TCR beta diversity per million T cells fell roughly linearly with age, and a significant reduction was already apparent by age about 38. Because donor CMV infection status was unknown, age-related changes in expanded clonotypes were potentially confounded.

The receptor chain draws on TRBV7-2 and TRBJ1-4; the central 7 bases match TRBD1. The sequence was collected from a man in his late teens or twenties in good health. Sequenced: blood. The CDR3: CASSPRGTVGEKPFF. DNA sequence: TGTGCCAGCAGCCCAAGAGGGACAGTAGGGGAAAAACCGTTTTTT.